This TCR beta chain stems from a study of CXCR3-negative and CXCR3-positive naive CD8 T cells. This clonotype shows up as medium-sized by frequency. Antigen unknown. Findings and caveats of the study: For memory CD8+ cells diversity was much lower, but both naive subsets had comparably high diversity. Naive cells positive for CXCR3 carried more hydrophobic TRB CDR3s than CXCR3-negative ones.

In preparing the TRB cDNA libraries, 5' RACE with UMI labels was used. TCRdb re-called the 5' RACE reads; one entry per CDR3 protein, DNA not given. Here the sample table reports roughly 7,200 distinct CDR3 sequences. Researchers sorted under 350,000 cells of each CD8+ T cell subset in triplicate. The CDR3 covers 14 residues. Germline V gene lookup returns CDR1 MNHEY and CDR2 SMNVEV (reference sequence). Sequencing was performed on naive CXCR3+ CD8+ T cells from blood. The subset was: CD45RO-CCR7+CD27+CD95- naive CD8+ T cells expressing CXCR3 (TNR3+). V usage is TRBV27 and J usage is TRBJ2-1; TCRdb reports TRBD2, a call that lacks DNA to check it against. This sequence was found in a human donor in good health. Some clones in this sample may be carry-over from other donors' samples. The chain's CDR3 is CASSLAGGYNEQFF.